The rows below give T cell receptor beta chains drawn from one sample of a study of blood T cell repertoires in COVID-19. Using immunoSEQ multiplex PCR, the repertoire was profiled, and TCRdb retains in-frame clones only, with some absent. Of some 200,000 clones listed, around 80% are singletons. Sample: peripheral blood. Source of these receptors: a man aged 50 to 59 with active or convalescent COVID-19. Each CDR3 is given with its conserved first and last residue. A D gene is named only where the DNA matches it firmly. Part of the rows lack a size; the others show once, few, many or a class for expanded clones.

>NA|TRBD2|TRBJ2-5|TRBV3-1/TRBV3-2
TGTGCCAGCGCTAAGTCTCGCGGGAGGGAAGCGCAGCCAGATTTTAGGCAAGAGACCCAGTACTTC
CASAKSRGREAQPDFRQETQYF
>once|TRBD1|TRBJ1-2|TRBV27
TGTGCCAGCAGTAAAGACAGGGGTTCTGGCTACACCTTC
CASSKDRGSGYTF
>NA|NA|TRBJ2-7|TRBV6-2/TRBV6-3
TGTGCCAGCAGTTACTCCCCGTACGAGCAGTACTTC
CASSYSPYEQYF
>NA|NA|TRBJ2-1|TRBV5-5
TGTGCCAGCGAGGACAACAATGAGCAGTTCTTC
CASEDNNEQFF
>NA|NA|TRBJ1-2|TRBV18
TGTGCCAGCTCACTACAGGGTGAAGGGTATGGCTACACCTTC
CASSLQGEGYGYTF
>NA|TRBD1|TRBJ1-1|TRBV5-1
TGCGCCAGCAGTCGGGGACAGGGTCGTTCTGAAGCTTTCTTT
CASSRGQGRSEAFF
>NA|TRBD1|TRBJ2-5|TRBV28
TGTGCCAGCAGCCCGGGACAGGAGTACCAAGAGACCCAGTACTTC
CASSPGQEYQETQYF
>NA|TRBD1|TRBJ1-2|TRBV28
TGTGCCAGCAGTTGGGACAGCTATGGCTACACCTTC
CASSWDSYGYTF
>NA|NA|TRBJ1-1|TRBV11-3
TGTGCCAGCAGCGTGGGACAGAACACTGAAGCTTTCTTT
CASSVGQNTEAFF
>NA|NA|TRBJ1-3|TRBV28
TGTGCCAGCAGTTTAGCAGGGTCTGGAAACACCATATATTTT
CASSLAGSGNTIYF
>NA|NA|TRBJ1-1|TRBV7-2
TGTGCCAGCAGCTTAGTAGGGCGGGCGAACACTGAAGCTTTCTTT
CASSLVGRANTEAFF
>NA|TRBD1|TRBJ1-1|TRBV28
TGTGCCAGCGCCCCTATCGGGACAGGGGTAGAGGACACTGAAGCTTTCTTT
CASAPIGTGVEDTEAFF
>NA|NA|TRBJ2-5|TRBV29-1
TGCAGCGTTGTGTCTTCGGGAGCTGAGACCCAGTACTTC
CSVVSSGAETQYF
>NA|TRBD2|TRBJ2-5|TRBV14
TGTGCCAGCAGCCAATGGAGCGGGAGGGAGACCCAGTACTTC
CASSQWSGRETQYF
>NA|NA|TRBJ2-1|TRBV12-3/TRBV12-4
TGTGCCAGCAGTCTCAGGGGTGATGAGCAGTTCTTC
CASSLRGDEQFF
>once|NA|TRBJ2-7|TRBV5-3
TGTGCCAGTCGCGAGCAGTACTTC
CASREQYF
>NA|NA|TRBJ1-6|TRBV28
TGTGCCAGCAGTTCCGGGGTCTCCTATAATTCACCCCTCCACTTT
CASSSGVSYNSPLHF
>few|NA|TRBJ1-2|TRBV5-8
TGTGCCAGCAGCTTGGCGGACAGCATCTATGGCTACACCTTC
CASSLADSIYGYTF